This T cell receptor beta chain was sequenced during a study of T cells after yellow fever vaccination. On the study more broadly: With SMART-Seq v4 Ultra Low Input, the fractions containing low cell numbers were prepared.

Via MiXCR, TCRdb re-called the 5' RACE reads, giving one row per CDR3 protein. The sample includes 300,000 to 400,000 distinct CDR3 sequences, roughly 7.5% of them seen just once. Overall study findings and caveats: Booster sampling recovered most clones from primary vaccination (under 97% CD4, around 90% CD8).

Of note for this clonotype: The antigen remains undetermined.

Germline lookup yields CDR1 SQVTM and CDR2 ANQGSEA. The CDR3 runs 16 residues. Between the trimmed V and J ends, which lost 1 base and 1 base, there was a span of 15 bases. This rearrangement joins TRBV29-1 to TRBJ2-3; the D call may be TRBD1 or TRBD2 (6 bases each). The sample in question was PBMCs, obtained roughly seven weeks after the first yellow fever vaccination. This clonotype originated in a young man who received the YFV17D yellow fever vaccine. CDR3 sequence (DNA): TGCAGCGTTGAAGGTGGGGGGACACCTCGCACAGATACGCAGTATTTT. Its protein is CSVEGGGTPRTDTQYF.